This record covers a single TCR beta chain. What it recognizes is unknown. These data come from a study of T cell responses to AZD1222 COVID-19 vaccine. Overall study results and limits: Most donors were white British, females outnumbered males, and clonal diversity was possibly underestimated. Only a handful of people who got AZD1222 tested seropositive at baseline. The span of vaccine-associated CD4 TCRs extended across spike, with dominance at 160-218 and 743-854.

The CDR3 has 13 residues. Germline loops: CDR1 MNHEY, CDR2 SVGAGI. V dropped 6 bases and J dropped 4 bases, with 12 bases sitting between them. Sequenced by immunoSEQ multiplex PCR; TCRdb stores in-frame clones only, minus some. The sample shows over 130,000 clones, around 91% of them seen only once. This TCR was sampled from an adult who received the AZD1222 COVID-19 vaccine. The rearrangement joins TRBV6-5 to TRBJ1-1; the D is unclear. Source: peripheral blood, taken 28 days after the second AZD1222 dose. This chain's CDR3 is CASRVSPGTEAFF. CDR3 DNA: TGTGCCAGCAGAGTCTCCCCGGGCACTGAAGCTTTCTTT.